This TCR beta chain derives from a study of CD8 T cells in ankylosing spondylitis. Making the TCR beta libraries involved quantitative 5'-RACE with molecular barcodes. TCRdb re-analysed the 5' RACE reads in MiXCR, keeping a single row per CDR3 protein. Of hundreds of thousands of distinct CDR3 sequences listed, less than 10% are singletons. This clonotype was seen ten or more times. Between the trimmed V and J ends, which lost 8 bases and 4 bases, there was a span of 14 bases. The CDR3 runs 13 residues. Germline assignment: CDR1 LNHNV and CDR2 YYDKDF (reference sequence). The sequenced sample consisted of blood, either unsorted or a sorted T cell fraction (not recorded which). This chain connects TRBV15 to TRBJ1-1; D is possibly TRBD1 (5 bases). The clonotype was recovered from a male donor with ankylosing spondylitis or in good health (not recorded which). DNA of the CDR3: TGTGCCACCCGCGGCTGGGGCGCCACTGAAGCTTTCTTT. Its protein product is CATRGWGATEAFF.